This is a list of T cell receptor beta chains from one sample in a study of blood T cell repertoires in COVID-19. Data came from immunoSEQ multiplex PCR; TCRdb stores just in-frame clones and leaves some out. The repertoire holds around 250,000 clones, with 91% as singletons. Sequences were obtained from PBMCs or T cells enriched from blood (not recorded which). The receptor source for this set is a human donor in a cohort exposed to, infected with or recovered from COVID-19 (not recorded which). The donor label of this sample is uncertain. The CDR3 runs from the conserved cysteine through the conserved F or W. The order of the fields is clone size, J gene, D gene, V gene, CDR3 protein, CDR3 DNA. A D gene is named only where the DNA matches it firmly. A clone size is listed for some rows: how often the clone was seen (once, few, many), or a class if it is expanded.

size: NA
J: TRBJ2-3
D: TRBD2
V: TRBV9
CDR3: CASTRTSGGPTDTQYF
DNA: TGTGCCAGCACCCGCACTAGCGGGGGACCCACAGATACGCAGTATTTT

size: NA
J: TRBJ2-5
D: TRBD2
V: TRBV23-1
CDR3: CASSQSGLAGAGETQYF
DNA: TGCGCCAGCAGTCAATCGGGACTAGCGGGGGCAGGGGAGACCCAGTACTTC

size: NA
J: TRBJ2-3
D: TRBD2
V: TRBV5-8
CDR3: CASSPRDYRADTQYF
DNA: TGTGCCAGCAGCCCTCGGGACTATAGGGCAGATACGCAGTATTTT

size: NA
J: TRBJ1-2
D: TRBD1
V: TRBV27
CDR3: CASSTGTGSLYGYTF
DNA: TGTGCCAGCAGTACGGGGACAGGAAGCCTCTATGGCTACACCTTC

size: NA
J: TRBJ2-5
D: TRBD2
V: TRBV11-1
CDR3: CASSRAGGIQETQYF
DNA: TGTGCCAGCAGCAGAGCGGGGGGGATCCAAGAGACCCAGTACTTC

size: NA
J: TRBJ1-2
D: NA
V: TRBV9
CDR3: CASSVGVIANYGYTF
DNA: TGTGCCAGCAGCGTCGGGGTTATAGCTAACTATGGCTACACCTTC

size: NA
J: TRBJ1-1
D: NA
V: TRBV27
CDR3: CASSPYRAVNTEAFF
DNA: TGTGCCAGCAGTCCATACAGGGCGGTGAACACTGAAGCTTTCTTT

size: NA
J: TRBJ1-1
D: TRBD1
V: TRBV6-6
CDR3: CASSYIGTADTEAFF
DNA: TGTGCCAGCAGTTACATCGGGACAGCGGACACTGAAGCTTTCTTT

size: NA
J: TRBJ2-7
D: TRBD1
V: TRBV10-1
CDR3: CASSPGQGNSYEQYF
DNA: TGCGCCAGCAGCCCGGGACAGGGGAACTCCTACGAGCAGTACTTC

size: once
J: TRBJ2-1
D: TRBD2
V: TRBV6-4
CDR3: CASSLAEGPYNEQFF
DNA: TGTGCCAGCAGCCTAGCGGAGGGCCCATACAATGAGCAGTTCTTC

size: NA
J: TRBJ1-1
D: NA
V: TRBV5-1
CDR3: CASSLAMQGREAFF
DNA: TGCGCCAGCAGCTTGGCTATGCAGGGCCGGGAAGCTTTCTTT

size: NA
J: TRBJ1-2
D: NA
V: TRBV2
CDR3: CASTPDRTNYGYTF
DNA: TGTGCCAGCACCCCGGACAGAACTAACTATGGCTACACCTTC

size: NA
J: TRBJ1-2
D: NA
V: TRBV12-3/TRBV12-4
CDR3: CASSSDSPYGYTF
DNA: TGTGCCAGCAGTTCAGACAGCCCCTATGGCTACACCTTC

size: NA
J: TRBJ2-7
D: TRBD1
V: TRBV5-6
CDR3: CASSSEGQGHSYEQYF
DNA: TGTGCCAGCAGCTCGGAAGGACAGGGCCACTCCTACGAGCAGTACTTC

size: NA
J: TRBJ2-7
D: NA
V: TRBV18
CDR3: CASSPPWGEYYEQYF
DNA: TGTGCCAGCTCACCACCTTGGGGGGAATACTACGAGCAGTACTTC

size: NA
J: TRBJ1-1
D: NA
V: TRBV9
CDR3: CASKGIGDKEAFF
DNA: TGTGCCAGCAAAGGAATTGGGGACAAAGAAGCTTTCTTT

size: NA
J: TRBJ2-3
D: TRBD2
V: TRBV9
CDR3: CASSVGGGGGGGTDTQYF
DNA: TGTGCCAGCAGCGTAGGGGGCGGTGGCGGGGGAGGCACAGATACGCAGTATTTT

size: NA
J: TRBJ2-7
D: TRBD1
V: TRBV19
CDR3: CASSTLTGSPYEQYF
DNA: TGTGCCAGTAGTACCTTGACAGGGAGTCCCTACGAGCAGTACTTC